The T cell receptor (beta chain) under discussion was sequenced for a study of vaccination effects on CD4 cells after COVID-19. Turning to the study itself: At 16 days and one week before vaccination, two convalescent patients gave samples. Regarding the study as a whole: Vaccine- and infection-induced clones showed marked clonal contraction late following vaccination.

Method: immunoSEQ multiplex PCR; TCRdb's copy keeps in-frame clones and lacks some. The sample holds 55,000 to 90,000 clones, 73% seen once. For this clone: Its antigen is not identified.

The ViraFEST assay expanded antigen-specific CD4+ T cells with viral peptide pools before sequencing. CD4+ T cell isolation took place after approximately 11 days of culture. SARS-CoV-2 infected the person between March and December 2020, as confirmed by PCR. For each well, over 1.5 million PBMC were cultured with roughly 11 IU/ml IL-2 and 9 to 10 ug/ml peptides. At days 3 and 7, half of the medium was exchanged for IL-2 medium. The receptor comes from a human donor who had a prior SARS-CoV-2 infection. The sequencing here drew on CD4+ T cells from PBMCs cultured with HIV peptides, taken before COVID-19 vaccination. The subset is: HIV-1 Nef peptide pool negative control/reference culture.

The CDR3 loop is CASSSNRDYNSPLHF. The CDR3 bases are TGTGCCAGCAGCTCCAACAGGGACTATAATTCACCCCTCCACTTT. V gene TRBV7-9 combines with J gene TRBJ1-6; tentative D call: TRBD1 (6 bases). V gave up 4 bases and J gave up 3 bases, with 10 bases separating them. Germline CDR1 is SEHNR and CDR2 is FQNEAQ (reference sequence). The CDR3 has 15 amino acids. Drawing the rest from reference TRBV7-9 and TRBJ1-6, the complete variable domain is DTGVSQNPRHKITKRGQNVTFRCDPISEHNRLYWYRQTLGQGPEFLTYFQNEAQLEKSRLLSDRFSAERPKGSFSTLEIQRTEQGDSAMYLCASSSNRDYNSPLHFGNGTRLTVT.